The source of this T cell receptor beta chain is a study of cytomegalovirus exposure and HLA in healthy donors. Study observations and caveats: Across HLA loci, a later analysis found differing TCR association rates, with DRB1 most and HLA-C fewest.

This CDR3 is built from 14 residues. Germline loops: CDR1 SEHNR, CDR2 FQNEAQ (reference sequence). The V gene lost 0 bases and the J gene lost 5 bases, with 10 bases spanning the gap. Of note for this clone: Its antigen remains unidentified.

This PCR relied on a set of 60 Vbeta primers and 13 Jbeta primers. Repertoires were generated with immunoSEQ multiplex PCR, while TCRdb's copy carries only in-frame clones and drops some. The sample yields fewer than 250,000 clones, around 80% seen once. The sequenced sample was PBMCs. The TCR sequence derives from a man between 40 and 49 years old in good health and CMV-seropositive. The chain couples TRBV7-9 to TRBJ1-2, with TRBD1 as a possible D gene (6 bases). The CDR3 DNA sequence: TGTGCCAGCAGCTTAGCACAGGGAGAATATGGCTACACCTTC. Protein product: CASSLAQGEYGYTF.